Below, 8 T cell receptor beta chains from the same sample are listed, as sequenced in a study of T cell clonality in common variable immunodeficiency. Clones were sequenced by immunoSEQ multiplex PCR, and TCRdb holds only the in-frame ones, with some missing. This sample comprises around 45,000 clones, none seen once only. The sequenced sample consisted of peripheral blood mononuclear cells. Receptors were obtained from a person aged 18-70 years in good health.

This clone was detected many times. The CDR3 protein is CSVGGTSGNPGETQYF. The CDR3 bases that were read are TGCAGCGTGGGTGGGACTAGCGGGAACCCGGGGGAGACC. The rearrangement joins TRBV29-1 to TRBJ2-5, with 13 bases that match TRBD2. The CDR3 extends 3 residues past the end of the read, so its final part is completed from the germline J gene. Germline V CDR1 and CDR2: SQVTM, ANQGSEA. This CDR3 is 16 amino acids long. V lost 6 bases and J lost 5; bases outside the gene matches: 12.

In its sample, this clone was seen many times. The CDR3 end falls 3 residues outside the read, so it is completed with the germline J gene. The V gene is TRBV6-2 or TRBV6-3, the J gene TRBJ2-7; D unresolved. Germline V gene data show CDR1 as MNHEY and CDR2 as SVGEGT. CDR3 length: 11 residues. V lost 6 bases, J lost 6 bases, and 9 bases lay in between. The CDR3 spells CASSQGGEQYF. Incomplete CDR3 DNA: TGTGCCAGCAGCCAAGGTGGCGAG.

Regarding this clone: The read ends 3 residues before the CDR3 terminus; that terminus is restored from the germline J gene. The rearrangement links TRBV20-1 to TRBJ2-1; 11 bases are shared with TRBD2. The CDR3 sequence is 17 residues long. Germline CDR1 DFQATT, CDR2 SNEGSKA (reference sequence). V shed 0 bases and J 7 bases; nucleotides not matched to a gene: 11. The chain's CDR3 is CSARDRLLAGVRNEQFF. The sequenced CDR3 bases are TGCAGTGCTAGAGATCGCCTACTAGCGGGAGTTCGAAATGAG.

This clone has a count of ten or more. The read is 3 residues too short to cover the CDR3 end, so that end is filled in from the germline J gene. The chain is built from TRBV30 and TRBJ1-5; no clear D gene. V lost 1 base to trimming and J lost 6 bases, with 10 bases between them. The V gene's germline CDR1 is GTSNPN and CDR2 SVGIG (reference sequence). The CDR3 covers 13 residues. CDR3 sequence: CAWSGTSGQPQHF. CDR3 bases read: TGTGCCTGGAGTGGAACTAGTGGTCAGCCC.

About this clone itself: Read data end 3 residues before the CDR3 end; the end is taken from the germline J gene. The chain employs TRBV7-8 and TRBJ2-7; the D gene is possibly TRBD1 (6 bases). The CDR3 runs 14 residues. With 5 bases removed from V and 2 bases from J, the gap between germline ends came to 13 bases. CDR1 and CDR2 from the germline V gene are SGHVS and FQNEAQ. CDR3 DNA (partial): TGTGCCAGCAGCACCCGGACAGTACCCTACGAG. Translated: CASSTRTVPYE. The whole CDR3 protein is CASSTRTVPYEQYF.

This clone has at least ten counts. Read sequence stops 3 residues before the CDR3 end, and the germline J gene provides the missing end. V is TRBV20-1 and J is TRBJ1-5; D ambiguous. Germline CDR1 reads DFQATT; CDR2 reads SNEGSKA (reference sequence). The length of the CDR3 is 14 residues. V gave up 1 base and J gave up 6 bases, with 13 bases separating them. CDR3 protein: CSARALLGPQPQHF. CDR3 DNA (partial): TGCAGTGCTAGAGCTCTCCTCGGTCCTCAGCCC.

This clone showed up many times. Read sequence stops 3 residues before the CDR3 end, and the germline J gene provides the missing end. This chain connects TRBV5-4 to TRBJ1-4, with 9 bases matching TRBD1. This CDR3 has 15 residues. The junction had 8 bases not matched to a gene; V was cut back by 4 bases and J by 7 bases. CDR1 is SGHNT and CDR2 is YYREEE in the germline V gene (reference sequence). CDR3 amino acids: CASSPSGQGVEKLFF. The sequenced CDR3 bases are TGTGCCAGCAGCCCTTCGGGACAGGGAGTTGAAAAA.

This clone was counted many times. The missing CDR3 end, 3 residues past where the read stops, is filled in from the germline J gene. This chain uses TRBV2 with TRBJ2-3; 13 bases line up with TRBD2. The CDR3 loop spans 17 amino acids. From germline, CDR1 is SNHLY and CDR2 FYNNEI. V was pared by 8 bases and J by 4 bases, with 12 bases of the junction left unmatched. The sequenced part of the CDR3 DNA is TGTGCCAGCTCGTCCCCCACTAGCGGGGGGGCCCCAGATACG. Protein product: CASSSPTSGGAPDT. The entire CDR3 protein is CASSSPTSGGAPDTQYF.